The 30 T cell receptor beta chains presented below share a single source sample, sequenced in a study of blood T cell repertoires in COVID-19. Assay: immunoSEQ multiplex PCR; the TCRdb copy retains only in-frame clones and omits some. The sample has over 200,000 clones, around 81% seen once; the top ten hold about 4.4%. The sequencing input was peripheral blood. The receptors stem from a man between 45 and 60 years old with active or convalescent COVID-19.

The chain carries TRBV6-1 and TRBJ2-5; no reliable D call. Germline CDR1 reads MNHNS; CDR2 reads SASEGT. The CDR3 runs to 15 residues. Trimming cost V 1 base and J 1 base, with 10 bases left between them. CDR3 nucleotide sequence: TGTGCCAGCAGTGAAGGGAACAGAGCCCAAGAGACCCAGTACTTC. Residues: CASSEGNRAQETQYF.

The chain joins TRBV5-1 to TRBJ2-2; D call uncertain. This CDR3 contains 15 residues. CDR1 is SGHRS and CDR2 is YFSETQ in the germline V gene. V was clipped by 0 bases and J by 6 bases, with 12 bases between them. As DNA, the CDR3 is TGCGCCAGCAGCTTGGTGGGCCCCCATTCCGGGGAGCTGTTTTTT. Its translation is CASSLVGPHSGELFF.

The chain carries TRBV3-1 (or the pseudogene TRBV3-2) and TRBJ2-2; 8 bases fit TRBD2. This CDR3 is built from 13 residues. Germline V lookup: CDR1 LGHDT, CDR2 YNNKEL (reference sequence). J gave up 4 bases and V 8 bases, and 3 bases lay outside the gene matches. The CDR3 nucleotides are TGTGCCAGCGAGCGGGGGCCCACCGGGGAGCTGTTTTTT. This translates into CASERGPTGELFF.

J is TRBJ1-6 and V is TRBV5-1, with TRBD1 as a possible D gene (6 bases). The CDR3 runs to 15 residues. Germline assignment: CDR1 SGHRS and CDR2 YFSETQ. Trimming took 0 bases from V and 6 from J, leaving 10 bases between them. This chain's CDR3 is CASSLGTASNSPLHF. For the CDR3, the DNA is TGCGCCAGCAGCTTGGGGACAGCAAGTAATTCACCCCTCCACTTT.

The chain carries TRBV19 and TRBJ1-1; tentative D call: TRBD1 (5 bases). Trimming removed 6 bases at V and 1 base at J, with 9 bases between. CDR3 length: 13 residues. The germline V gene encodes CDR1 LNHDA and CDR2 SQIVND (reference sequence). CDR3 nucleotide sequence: TGTGCCAGTAGCCTGACAGAGAACACTGAAGCTTTCTTT. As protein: CASSLTENTEAFF.

DNA of the CDR3: TGTGCCAGCAGCCGCCGACAGCGATACACAGATACGCAGTATTTT. Amino acids: CASSRRQRYTDTQYF. This chain joins TRBV7-2 and TRBJ2-3; D perhaps matches TRBD1 (5 bases). Germline V lookup: CDR1 SGHTA, CDR2 FQGNSA. Trimming removed 5 bases at V and 2 bases at J, with 14 bases between. The CDR3 spans 15 residues.

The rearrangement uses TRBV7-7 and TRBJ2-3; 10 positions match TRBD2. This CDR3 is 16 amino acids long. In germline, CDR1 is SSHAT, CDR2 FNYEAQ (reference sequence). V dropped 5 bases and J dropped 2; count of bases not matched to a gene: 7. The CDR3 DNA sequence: TGTGCCAGCAGCAAACTAGCGGGGAGACTCACAGATACGCAGTATTTT. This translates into CASSKLAGRLTDTQYF.

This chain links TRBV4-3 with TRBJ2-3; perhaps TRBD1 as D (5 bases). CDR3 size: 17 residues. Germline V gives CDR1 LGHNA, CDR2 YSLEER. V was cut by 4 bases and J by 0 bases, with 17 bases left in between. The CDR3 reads CASSRGVGLSSTDTQYF. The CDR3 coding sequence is TGCGCCAGCAGCCGGGGCGTGGGCCTTTCTAGCACAGATACGCAGTATTTT.

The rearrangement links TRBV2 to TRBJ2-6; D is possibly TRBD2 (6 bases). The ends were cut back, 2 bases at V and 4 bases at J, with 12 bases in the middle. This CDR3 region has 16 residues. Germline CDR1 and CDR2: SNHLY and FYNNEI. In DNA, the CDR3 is TGTGCCAGCAGTGAATGGAGGGTGACCGGGGCCAACGTCCTGACTTTC. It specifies CASSEWRVTGANVLTF.

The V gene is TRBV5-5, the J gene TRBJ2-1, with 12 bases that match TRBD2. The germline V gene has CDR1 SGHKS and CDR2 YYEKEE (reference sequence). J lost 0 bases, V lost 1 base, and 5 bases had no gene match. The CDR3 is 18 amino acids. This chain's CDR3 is CASSLRLAGASSYNEQFF. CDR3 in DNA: TGTGCCAGCAGCTTGCGACTAGCGGGGGCCAGCTCCTACAATGAGCAGTTCTTC. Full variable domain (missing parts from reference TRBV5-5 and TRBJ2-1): DAGVTQSPTHLIKTRGQQVTLRCSPISGHKSVSWYQQVLGQGPQFIFQYYEKEERGRGNFPDRFSARQFPNYSSELNVNALLLGDSALYLCASSLRLAGASSYNEQFFGPGTRLTVL.

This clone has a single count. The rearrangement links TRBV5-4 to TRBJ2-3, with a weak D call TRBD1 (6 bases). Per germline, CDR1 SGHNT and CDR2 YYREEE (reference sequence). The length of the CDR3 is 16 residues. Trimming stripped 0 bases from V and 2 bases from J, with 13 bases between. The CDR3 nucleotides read TGTGCCAGCAGCTTGGCGCCAGGGGCTCTCACAGATACGCAGTATTTT. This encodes CASSLAPGALTDTQYF. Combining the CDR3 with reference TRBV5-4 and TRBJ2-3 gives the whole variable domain ETGVTQSPTHLIKTRGQQVTLRCSSQSGHNTVSWYQQALGQGPQFIFQYYREEENGRGNFPPRFSGLQFPNYSSELNVNALELDDSALYLCASSLAPGALTDTQYFGPGTRLTVL.

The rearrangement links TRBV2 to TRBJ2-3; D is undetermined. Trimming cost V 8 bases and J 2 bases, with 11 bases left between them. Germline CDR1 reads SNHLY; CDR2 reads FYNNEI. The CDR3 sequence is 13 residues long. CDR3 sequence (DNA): TGTGCCAGCTCGAGCCTTACCACAGATACGCAGTATTTT. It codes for CASSSLTTDTQYF.

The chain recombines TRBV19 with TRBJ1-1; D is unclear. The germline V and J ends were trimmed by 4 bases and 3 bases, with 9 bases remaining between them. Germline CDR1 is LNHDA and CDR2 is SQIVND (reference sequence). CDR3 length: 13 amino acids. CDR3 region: CASSTTSDTEAFF. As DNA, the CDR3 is TGTGCCAGTAGTACGACTAGTGACACTGAAGCTTTCTTT.

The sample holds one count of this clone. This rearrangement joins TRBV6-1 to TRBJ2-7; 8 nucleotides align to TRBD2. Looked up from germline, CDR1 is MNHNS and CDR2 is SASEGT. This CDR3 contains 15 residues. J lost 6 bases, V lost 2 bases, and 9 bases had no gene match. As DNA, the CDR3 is TGTGCCAGCAGTGAAAGGTGGACTAGCTTGATCGAGCAGTACTTC. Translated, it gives CASSERWTSLIEQYF.

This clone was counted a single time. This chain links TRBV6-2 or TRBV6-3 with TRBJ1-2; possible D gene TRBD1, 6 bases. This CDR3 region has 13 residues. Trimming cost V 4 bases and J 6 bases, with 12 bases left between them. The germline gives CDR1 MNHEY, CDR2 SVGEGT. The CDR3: CASSSQRGNGYTF. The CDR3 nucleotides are TGTGCCAGCAGTTCCCAGAGGGGGAATGGCTACACCTTC.

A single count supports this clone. The CDR3 reads CASSYRVREQYF. In DNA, the CDR3 is TGTGCCAGCAGTTACAGGGTCCGCGAGCAGTACTTC. J is TRBJ2-7 and V is TRBV12-3 or TRBV12-4; weak D call: TRBD1 (6 bases). Between the trimmed V and J ends, which lost 4 bases and 6 bases, there was a span of 10 bases. This CDR3 comprises 12 residues.

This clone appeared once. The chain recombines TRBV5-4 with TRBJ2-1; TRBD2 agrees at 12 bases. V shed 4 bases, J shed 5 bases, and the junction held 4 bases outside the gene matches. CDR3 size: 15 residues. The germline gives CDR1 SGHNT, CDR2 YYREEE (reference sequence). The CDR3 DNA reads TGTGCCAGCAGCGAGACTAGCGGGGGACACAATGAGCAGTTCTTC. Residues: CASSETSGGHNEQFF.

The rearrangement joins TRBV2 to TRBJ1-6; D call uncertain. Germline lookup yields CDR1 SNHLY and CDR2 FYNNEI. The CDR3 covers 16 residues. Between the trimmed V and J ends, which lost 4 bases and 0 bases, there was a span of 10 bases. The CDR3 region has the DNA TGTGCCAGCAGTGTTTACAGTTTCTCCTATAATTCACCCCTCCACTTT. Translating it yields CASSVYSFSYNSPLHF. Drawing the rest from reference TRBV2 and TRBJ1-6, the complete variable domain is EPEVTQTPSHQVTQMGQEVILRCVPISNHLYFYWYRQILGQKVEFLVSFYNNEISEKSEIFDDQFSVERPDGSNFTLKIRSTKLEDSAMYFCASSVYSFSYNSPLHFGNGTRLTVT.

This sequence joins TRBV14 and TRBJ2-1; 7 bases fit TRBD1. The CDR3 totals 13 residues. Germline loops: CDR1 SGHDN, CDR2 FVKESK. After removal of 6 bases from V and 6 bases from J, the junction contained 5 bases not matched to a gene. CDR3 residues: CASRTGLANEQFF. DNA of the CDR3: TGTGCCAGCAGGACAGGGTTAGCCAATGAGCAGTTCTTC.

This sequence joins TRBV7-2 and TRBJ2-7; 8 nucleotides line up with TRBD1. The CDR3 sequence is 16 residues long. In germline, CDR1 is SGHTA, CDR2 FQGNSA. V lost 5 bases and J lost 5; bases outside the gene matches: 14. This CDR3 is CASSRAAGGSRDEQYF. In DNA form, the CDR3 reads TGTGCCAGCAGCCGGGCGGCAGGGGGCTCTCGGGACGAGCAGTACTTC.

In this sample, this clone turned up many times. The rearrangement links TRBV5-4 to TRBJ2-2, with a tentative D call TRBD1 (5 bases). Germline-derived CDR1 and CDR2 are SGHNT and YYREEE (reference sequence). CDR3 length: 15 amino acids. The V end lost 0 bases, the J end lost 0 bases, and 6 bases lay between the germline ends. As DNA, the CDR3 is TGTGCCAGCAGCTTGGGCAGGGCGAACACCGGGGAGCTGTTTTTT. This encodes CASSLGRANTGELFF.

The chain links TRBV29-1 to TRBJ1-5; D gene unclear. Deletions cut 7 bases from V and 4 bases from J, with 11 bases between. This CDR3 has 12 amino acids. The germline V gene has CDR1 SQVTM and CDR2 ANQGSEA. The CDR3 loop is CSARAGNQPQHF. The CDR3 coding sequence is TGCAGCGCCCGCGCGGGGAATCAGCCCCAGCATTTT.

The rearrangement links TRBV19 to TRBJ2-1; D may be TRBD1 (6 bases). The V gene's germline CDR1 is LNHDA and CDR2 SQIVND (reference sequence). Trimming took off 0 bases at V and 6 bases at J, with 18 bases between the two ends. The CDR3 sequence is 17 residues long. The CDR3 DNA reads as TGTGCCAGTAGTATAGATCTATTCAGCCTGGGGGCCAATGAGCAGTTCTTC. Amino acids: CASSIDLFSLGANEQFF.

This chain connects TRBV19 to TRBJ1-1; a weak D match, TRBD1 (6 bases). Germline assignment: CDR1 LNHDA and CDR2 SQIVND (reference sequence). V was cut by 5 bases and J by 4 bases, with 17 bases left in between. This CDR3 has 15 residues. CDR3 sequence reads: CASSATGQRLTEAFF. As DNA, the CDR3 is TGTGCCAGTAGTGCTACAGGGCAGCGCCTCACTGAAGCTTTCTTT.

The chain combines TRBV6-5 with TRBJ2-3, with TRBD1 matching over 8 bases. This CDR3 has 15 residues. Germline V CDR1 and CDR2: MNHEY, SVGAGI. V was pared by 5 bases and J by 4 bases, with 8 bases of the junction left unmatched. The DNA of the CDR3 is TGTGCCAGCAGTAACCTGCGACAGGGGCCAGATACGCAGTATTTT. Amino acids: CASSNLRQGPDTQYF.

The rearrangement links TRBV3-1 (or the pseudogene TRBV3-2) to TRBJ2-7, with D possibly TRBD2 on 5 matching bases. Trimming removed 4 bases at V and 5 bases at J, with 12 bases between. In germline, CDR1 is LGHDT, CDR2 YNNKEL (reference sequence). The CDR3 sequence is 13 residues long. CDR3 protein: CASSPPGMDEQYF. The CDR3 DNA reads TGTGCCAGCAGCCCGCCGGGGATGGACGAGCAGTACTTC.

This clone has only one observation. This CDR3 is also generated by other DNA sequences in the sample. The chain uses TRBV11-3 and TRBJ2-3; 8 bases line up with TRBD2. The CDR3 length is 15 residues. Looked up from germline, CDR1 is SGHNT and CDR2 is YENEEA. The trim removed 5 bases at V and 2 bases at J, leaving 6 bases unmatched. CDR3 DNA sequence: TGTGCCAGCAGCCCCGGCGGGGGGCCCACAGATACGCAGTATTTT. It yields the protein CASSPGGGPTDTQYF.

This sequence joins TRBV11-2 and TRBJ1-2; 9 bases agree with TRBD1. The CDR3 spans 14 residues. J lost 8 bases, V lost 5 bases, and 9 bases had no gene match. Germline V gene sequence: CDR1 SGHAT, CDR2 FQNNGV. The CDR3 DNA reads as TGTGCCAGCAGCCCGGGACAGGGCCCCGGCGGCTACACCTTC. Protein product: CASSPGQGPGGYTF. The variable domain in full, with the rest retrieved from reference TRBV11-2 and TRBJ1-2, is EAGVAQSPRYKIIEKRQSVAFWCNPISGHATLYWYQQILGQGPKLLIQFQNNGVVDDSQLPKDRFSAERLKGVDSTLKIQPAKLEDSAVYLCASSPGQGPGGYTFGSGTRLTVV.

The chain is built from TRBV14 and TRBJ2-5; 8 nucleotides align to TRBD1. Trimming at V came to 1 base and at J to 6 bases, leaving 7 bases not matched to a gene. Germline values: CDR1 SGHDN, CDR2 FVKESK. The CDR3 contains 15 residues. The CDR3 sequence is CASSQAGGRVKTQYF. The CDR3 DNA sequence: TGTGCCAGCAGCCAAGCAGGGGGCCGAGTAAAGACCCAGTACTTC. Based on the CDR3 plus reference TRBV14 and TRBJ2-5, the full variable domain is EAGVTQFPSHSVIEKGQTVTLRCDPISGHDNLYWYRRVMGKEIKFLLHFVKESKQDESGMPNNRFLAERTGGTYSTLKVQPAELEDSGVYFCASSQAGGRVKTQYFGPGTRLLVL.

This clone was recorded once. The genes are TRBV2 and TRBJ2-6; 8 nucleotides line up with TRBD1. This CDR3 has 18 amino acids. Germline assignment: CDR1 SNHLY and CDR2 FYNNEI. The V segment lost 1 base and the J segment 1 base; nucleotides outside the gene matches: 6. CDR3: CASSEEAQGVSGANVLTF. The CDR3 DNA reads TGTGCCAGCAGTGAAGAGGCACAGGGGGTTTCTGGGGCCAACGTCCTGACTTTC. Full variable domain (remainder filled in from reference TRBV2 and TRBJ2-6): EPEVTQTPSHQVTQMGQEVILRCVPISNHLYFYWYRQILGQKVEFLVSFYNNEISEKSEIFDDQFSVERPDGSNFTLKIRSTKLEDSAMYFCASSEEAQGVSGANVLTFGAGSRLTVL.